This TCR beta chain is from a study of tumor and adjacent non-tumor tissue in lung cancer. As for the study in general: Aged about 31 to 76 years, patients included fewer than 11 men and several women with stage I to III disease. Each sample yielded a few million productive TCRbeta reads on average.

As for this clonotype: The target antigen is unknown.

Broader study findings: Tumor repertoires had a smaller top 100 clone share than normal lung. Tumor TCR diversity, when higher, was linked to shorter survival.

From germline, CDR1 is MNHNY and CDR2 SVGAGI (reference sequence). V dropped 8 bases and J dropped 0 bases, with 16 bases sitting between them. CDR3 length: 16 amino acids. TCRbeta libraries were built with three rounds of nested PCR, modified from ARM-PCR. TCRdb itself ran the multiplex PCR reads through MiXCR, one entry per CDR3 protein. The sample has more than 75,000 distinct CDR3 sequences, nearly 70% seen once. RNA was extracted from bulk tissue without any cell sorting. The receptor was derived from a woman aged 70-85 years with non-small cell lung cancer. Sequencing input: lung tumor tissue. The chain is built from TRBV6-6 and TRBJ2-2, with no clear D. The CDR3 region has the DNA TGTGCCAGCCCTTCGCGAAGACCCCCGAACACCGGGGAGCTGTTTTTT. Protein sequence: CASPSRRPPNTGELFF.